The present T cell receptor beta chain was sequenced within a study of read filtering for tumor transcriptome and immune sequencing. Study information: Mean patient age was around 66 years, range about 47 to 90; approximately 17 male, roughly 14 female. Whole-transcriptome libraries were prepared after DNase treatment. TCR-mapped reads were about 3.5 to 10.27 million with IR-seq versus about 80 to 1273 with RNA-seq.

This clonotype was counted ten times or more. From roughly 390 ng of RNA, a library with molecular barcoded alpha/delta and beta/gamma adaptors was made. TCRdb independently ran MiXCR on the reads; one entry per CDR3 protein. The data show roughly 93,000 distinct CDR3 sequences, with around a fifth seen just once and about 10% held by the top ten. Trimming cost V 3 bases and J 3 bases, with 9 bases left between them. This CDR3 is 13 amino acids long. From germline, CDR1 is MDHEN and CDR2 SYDVKM. Sequenced material: a population of CD138-negative cells sorted from bone marrow. This sequence was found in a donor at least 40 years old with multiple myeloma. The gene calls are TRBV28 and TRBJ2-7, with a tentative D call TRBD1 (6 bases). The CDR3 sequence is CASSFQGHYEQYF. The CDR3 nucleotides read TGTGCCAGCAGTTTCCAGGGGCACTACGAGCAGTACTTC.